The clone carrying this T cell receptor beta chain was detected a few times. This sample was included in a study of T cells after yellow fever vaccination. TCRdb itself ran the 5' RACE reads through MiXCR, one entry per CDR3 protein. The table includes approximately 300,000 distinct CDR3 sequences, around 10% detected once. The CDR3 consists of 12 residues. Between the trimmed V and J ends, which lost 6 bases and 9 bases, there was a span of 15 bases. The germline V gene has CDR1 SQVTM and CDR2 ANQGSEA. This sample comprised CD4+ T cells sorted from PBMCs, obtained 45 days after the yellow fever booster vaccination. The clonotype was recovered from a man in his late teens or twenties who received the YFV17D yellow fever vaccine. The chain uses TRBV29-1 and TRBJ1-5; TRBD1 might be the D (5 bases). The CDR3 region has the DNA TGCAGCGTCTCCGACCAGGGTTCGCCCCAGCATTTT. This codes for CSVSDQGSPQHF.